The clone carrying this T cell receptor (beta chain) was seen only a few times. What it recognizes is unknown. The data derive from a study of CD8 T cells in ankylosing spondylitis. Overall study results and limits: A number of the motif variants had already been described in reactive arthritis synovial fluid and blood. Disease-linked clones bore a CD8+ phenotype and were relatively rare in peripheral blood. Significant enrichment of disease-linked clones was reportedly seen in matched ankylosing spondylitis synovial fluid. For ankylosing spondylitis blood, a TCR beta motif of about eight highly homologous variants appeared characteristic.

This CDR3 region has 15 residues. From germline, CDR1 is SGDLS and CDR2 YYNGEE. The V end was cut by 3 bases, the J end by 0 bases, with 10 bases between. TCRdb processed the 5' RACE reads anew with MiXCR; each CDR3 protein has one entry. The sample shows almost 400,000 distinct CDR3 sequences, about a fifth of them seen only once. The chain uses TRBV9 and TRBJ2-1, with a possible D match to TRBD2 (5 bases). Sequenced material: blood, either unsorted or a sorted T cell fraction (not recorded which). The receptor was derived from a male donor with ankylosing spondylitis. The DNA for the CDR3 is TGTGCCAGCAGCGAGGACTCGAGCTCCTACAATGAGCAGTTCTTC. Translating it yields CASSEDSSSYNEQFF.